The 12 T cell receptor beta chains below were found in one sample sequenced in a study of blood T cell repertoires in COVID-19. Repertoires were generated with immunoSEQ multiplex PCR, while TCRdb's copy carries only in-frame clones and drops some. The table has roughly 200,000 clones, roughly 90% seen once. The sample was PBMCs or T cells enriched from blood (not recorded which). Receptors were obtained from a woman aged 25 to 39 who had been exposed to COVID-19.

This rearrangement joins TRBV23-1 to TRBJ1-3, with D hard to call. TRBV23-1 is recorded as an ORF, its role being uncertain. V was trimmed by 4 bases and J by 0 bases, leaving 10 bases between them. This CDR3 has 15 amino acids. CDR3 protein: CASSPLESSGNTIYF. The CDR3 region has the DNA TGCGCCAGCAGTCCACTAGAATCCTCTGGAAACACCATATATTTT.

V and J are TRBV30 and TRBJ2-7; possibly TRBD1 for D (5 bases). The CDR3 runs to 12 residues. The germline CDR1 and CDR2 sequences are GTSNPN and SVGIG (reference sequence). With 2 bases removed from V and 3 bases from J, the gap between germline ends came to 8 bases. The CDR3 region is CAWSIRVYEQYF. Written as DNA, the CDR3 is TGTGCCTGGAGTATCAGGGTCTACGAGCAGTACTTC. Supplemented by reference TRBV30 and TRBJ2-7, the full variable domain reads SQTIHQWPATLVQPVGSPLSLECTVEGTSNPNLYWYRQAAGRGLQLLFYSVGIGQISSEVPQNLSASRPQDRQFILSSKKLLLSDSGFYLCAWSIRVYEQYFGPGTRLTVT.

In regard to this clone: Relative to the germline gene, one junction end is altered; a read error may explain this. The chain is built from TRBV19 and TRBJ2-7; 9 bases map to TRBD2. Germline V CDR1 and CDR2: LNHDA, SQIVND (reference sequence). This CDR3 spans 14 amino acids. CDR3 sequence reads: CASSIGSSGGPSAF. The CDR3 DNA reads as TGTGCCAGTAGTATAGGAAGTAGCGGGGGCCCCTCCGCCTTC.

This clone was found a few times. This sequence joins TRBV19 and TRBJ1-2; D is perhaps TRBD1 (6 bases). With 1 base removed from V and 4 bases from J, the gap between germline ends came to 13 bases. This CDR3 is 15 amino acids long. Germline V lookup: CDR1 LNHDA, CDR2 SQIVND (reference sequence). The CDR3 loop is CASSIAGTQGYGYTF. CDR3 bases: TGTGCCAGTAGTATAGCCGGGACACAGGGCTATGGCTACACCTTC.

This chain connects TRBV7-9 to TRBJ1-5; 11 bases align to TRBD1. V trimming: 1 base; J trimming: 6 bases; junction bases outside the gene matches: 5. This CDR3 is 16 amino acids long. CDR1 SEHNR and CDR2 FQNEAQ come from the germline V gene (reference sequence). CDR3: CASSLGTGGVAQPQHF. In nucleotides, the CDR3 is TGTGCCAGCAGCTTAGGGACAGGGGGCGTTGCTCAGCCCCAGCATTTT.

The chain combines TRBV7-2 with TRBJ1-2; D not certain. Germline V gives CDR1 SGHTA, CDR2 FQGNSA. The V end lost 0 bases, the J end lost 8 bases, and 22 bases lay between the germline ends. This CDR3 contains 17 residues. CDR3 in amino acids: CASSLAPLADGSRGYTF. DNA for the CDR3: TGTGCCAGCAGCTTAGCTCCCCTAGCGGACGGCTCCAGGGGCTACACCTTC.

The V and J genes are TRBV3-1 (or the pseudogene TRBV3-2) and TRBJ1-1, with 8 bases that match TRBD1. Per the germline V gene, CDR1 is LGHDT and CDR2 is YNNKEL (reference sequence). The CDR3 is 13 residues long. V gave up 4 bases and J gave up 5 bases; unmatched junction bases: 3. This CDR3 is CASSPGGRTEAFF. The CDR3, as DNA: TGTGCCAGCAGCCCAGGGGGCCGGACTGAAGCTTTCTTT.

J is TRBJ1-5 and V is TRBV2; the match to TRBD1 covers 8 bases. Germline V CDR1 and CDR2: SNHLY, FYNNEI. The CDR3 runs 14 residues. The junction had 7 bases not matched to a gene; V was cut back by 6 bases and J by 6 bases. CDR3 DNA sequence: TGTGCCAGCAGGATCAGGGGGCTTGGTCAGCCCCAGCATTTT. It translates to CASRIRGLGQPQHF.

The rearrangement joins TRBV7-2 to TRBJ1-6, with TRBD1 matching 7 bases. The CDR3 contains 15 residues. Germline trimming cut 7 bases from V and 6 bases from J; bases unmatched to any gene: 9. CDR1 and CDR2 (germline): SGHTA, FQGNSA. The CDR3 is CASTSPQGFNSPLHF. The CDR3 DNA is TGTGCCAGCACCTCTCCACAGGGGTTTAATTCACCCCTCCACTTT.

V usage is TRBV12-3 or TRBV12-4 and J usage is TRBJ1-3, with D possibly TRBD1 on 5 matching bases. CDR3 length: 13 amino acids. Trimming left V 3 bases short and J 4 bases short, with 7 bases between. The CDR3: CASSLDTGNTIYF. In DNA, the CDR3 is TGTGCCAGCAGTTTGGACACCGGAAACACCATATATTTT.

The V gene is TRBV11-3, the J gene TRBJ2-2; D is possibly TRBD1 (6 bases). The CDR3 loop spans 16 amino acids. Germline CDR1 and CDR2: SGHNT and YENEEA. Trimming took off 1 base at V and 5 bases at J, with 14 bases between the two ends. Written as DNA, the CDR3 is TGTGCCAGCAGCTTAGGGGGGCAGGGAGATACCGGGGAGCTGTTTTTT. Translation: CASSLGGQGDTGELFF.

The chain links TRBV3-1 (or the pseudogene TRBV3-2) to TRBJ2-7; 7 nucleotides line up with TRBD2. Germline trimming cut 1 base from V and 7 bases from J; bases unmatched to any gene: 13. The CDR3 has 16 amino acids. The germline V gene encodes CDR1 LGHDT and CDR2 YNNKEL (reference sequence). This chain's CDR3 is CASSQVGGTPLLEQYF. The CDR3 DNA follows: TGTGCCAGCAGCCAAGTCGGGGGGACTCCCCTTTTGGAGCAGTACTTC.